The 21 T cell receptor beta chains reported below all come from one sample, sequenced in a study of beta chain features in type 1 diabetes (dated by TCRdb to between 2017 and 2018). Libraries came from the immunoSEQ multiplex PCR assay. The entire amount of isolated RNA was reverse transcribed using the High Capacity cDNA Reverse Transcription Kit, so the sequenced TCRB transcripts were expressed ones. The immuneACCESS repertoire file appears here via TCRdb, limited to in-frame rearrangements. These files lack a portion of the clones; in checked studies, under half of the deficit traces to unresolved V genes, and the cause of the others is not known. The sample records under 300,000 clones, about 14% of which are singletons. Approximately 0.018% of the sample rests with the top ten. No cognate antigen is known for these TCRs. Broader findings and caveats from the paper: Type 1 diabetes patients showed a moderate but significant shortening of TCRB CDR3 length in all four CD4+ subsets.

Sequencing was carried out using naive CD4+ T cells from blood. The cell subset or site label for this specimen denotes: true naive CD4+ T cells. These receptors were taken from a man aged 30 to 39 with type 1 diabetes.

This clone was observed a few times. This chain connects TRBV18 to TRBJ2-1; TRBD2 might be the D (6 bases). This CDR3 is built from 13 residues. V lost 10 bases to trimming and J lost 1 base, with 11 bases between them. Germline CDR1 reads KGHSH; CDR2 reads LQKENI. The CDR3 sequence is CATKRGSYNEQFF. Here the CDR3 DNA reads TGTGCCACCAAACGGGGGTCCTACAATGAGCAGTTCTTC. Full variable domain (outside the CDR3, taken from reference TRBV18 and TRBJ2-1): NAGVMQNPRHLVRRRGQEARLRCSPMKGHSHVYWYRQLPEEGLKFMVYLQKENIIDESGMPKERFSAEFPKEGPSILRIQQVVRGDSAAYFCATKRGSYNEQFFGPGTRLTVL.

V and J are TRBV10-3 and TRBJ1-1; 7 nucleotides agree with TRBD1. There are 15 residues in the CDR3. Unmatched junction bases numbered 10, after V lost 8 bases and J lost 1 base. Germline V lookup: CDR1 ENHRY, CDR2 SYGVKD. The DNA for the CDR3 is TGTGCCATCGGCAAGACAGGGCAAAAGAACACTGAAGCTTTCTTT. Its translation: CAIGKTGQKNTEAFF.

The chain uses TRBV6-5 and TRBJ1-1; D gene uncertain. The CDR3 spans 11 residues. V was cut by 2 bases and J by 4 bases, with 2 bases left in between. Germline loops: CDR1 MNHEY, CDR2 SVGAGI. This CDR3 reads CASSYLTEAFF. CDR3 DNA: TGTGCCAGCAGTTACCTCACTGAAGCTTTCTTT.

This clone was seen a few times. The V and J genes are TRBV5-1 and TRBJ2-2, with 7 positions matching TRBD1. The CDR3 runs 14 residues. J was trimmed by 3 bases and V by 3 bases; bases with no gene match: 2. CDR1 and CDR2 (germline): SGHRS, YFSETQ. The CDR3 DNA reads TGCGCCAGCAGCTACCAGGGGGACACCGGGGAGCTGTTTTTT. Translation: CASSYQGDTGELFF.

This clone appeared a few times. Here the CDR3 reads CAIRSLTGTVPDTQYF. CDR3 nucleotides: TGTGCCATCAGGAGCTTGACAGGAACGGTTCCGGATACGCAGTATTTT. V is TRBV10-3 and J is TRBJ2-3, with D tentatively TRBD1 (6 bases). V was shortened by 6 bases and J by 6 bases, with 22 bases between the two germline ends. This CDR3 has 16 residues. The V gene's germline CDR1 is ENHRY and CDR2 SYGVKD.

This clone was picked up a small number of times. J is TRBJ2-1 and V is TRBV15; 11 bases fit TRBD1. Unmatched junction bases numbered 4, after V lost 4 bases and J lost 8 bases. The CDR3 has 14 residues. Germline V CDR1 and CDR2: LNHNV, YYDKDF (reference sequence). CDR3 sequence reads: CATSTDRGQYEQFF. CDR3 in DNA: TGTGCCACCAGCACGGACAGGGGGCAGTATGAGCAGTTCTTC. Complete variable domain (other parts from reference TRBV15 and TRBJ2-1): DAMVIQNPRYQVTQFGKPVTLSCSQTLNHNVMYWYQQKSSQAPKLLFHYYDKDFNNEADTPDNFQSRRPNTSFCFLDIRSPGLGDTAMYLCATSTDRGQYEQFFGPGTRLTVL.

This clone has only a few counts. The genes are TRBV7-9 and TRBJ2-3; TRBD1 matches 9 bases. This CDR3 contains 14 residues. V lost 5 bases, J lost 4 bases, and 4 bases stayed unmatched. The germline V gene encodes CDR1 SEHNR and CDR2 FQNEAQ (reference sequence). This CDR3 reads CASSRDRASDTQYF. The CDR3 DNA follows: TGTGCCAGCAGCCGGGACAGGGCCTCAGATACGCAGTATTTT.

This clone has only a few counts. The V gene is TRBV29-1, the J gene TRBJ2-6, with D hard to call. This CDR3 spans 14 amino acids. With 2 bases removed from V and 1 base from J, the gap between germline ends came to 6 bases. Germline lookup yields CDR1 SQVTM and CDR2 ANQGSEA. The CDR3 spells CSVEIGSGANVLTF. Here the CDR3 DNA reads TGCAGCGTTGAAATCGGGTCTGGGGCCAACGTCCTGACTTTC.

This clone showed up just a few times. This rearrangement joins TRBV10-3 to TRBJ2-5; TRBD1 might be the D (5 bases). Germline CDR1 and CDR2: ENHRY and SYGVKD. The CDR3 length is 13 residues. V was pared by 4 bases and J by 5 bases, with 11 bases between. In DNA, the CDR3 is TGTGCCATCAGTGCACCAGGGTGGGAGACCCAGTACTTC. Its translation: CAISAPGWETQYF.

The V gene is TRBV7-2, the J gene TRBJ2-5; the match to TRBD1 covers 7 bases. The germline V gene encodes CDR1 SGHTA and CDR2 FQGNSA. The CDR3 sequence is 15 residues long. V gave up 1 base and J gave up 5 bases; unmatched junction bases: 7. In DNA form, the CDR3 reads TGTGCCAGCAGCTTAGAGGGCAGGGGGTATGAGACCCAGTACTTC. As protein: CASSLEGRGYETQYF.

This clone was detected only a few times. CDR3 amino acids: CASSVGTVGRTEAFF. CDR3 bases: TGTGCCAGCAGCGTAGGGACAGTGGGTAGAACTGAAGCTTTCTTT. The chain employs TRBV7-9 and TRBJ1-1; the match to TRBD1 covers 7 bases. The CDR3 runs to 15 residues. V was pared by 5 bases and J by 5 bases, with 11 bases of the junction left unmatched. Germline CDR1 reads SEHNR; CDR2 reads FQNEAQ (reference sequence).

This clone was detected only a few times. The rearrangement joins TRBV9 to TRBJ2-3; D perhaps matches TRBD2 (5 bases). V was shortened by 2 bases and J by 1 base, with 11 bases between the two germline ends. This CDR3 region has 15 residues. From germline, CDR1 is SGDLS and CDR2 YYNGEE. CDR3 protein: CASSVSGVRTDTQYF. CDR3 coding DNA: TGTGCCAGCAGCGTCTCCGGGGTCCGCACAGATACGCAGTATTTT. Looking up the rest from reference TRBV9 and TRBJ2-3 gives the full variable domain: DSGVTQTPKHLITATGQRVTLRCSPRSGDLSVYWYQQSLDQGLQFLIQYYNGEERAKGNILERFSAQQFPDLHSELNLSSLELGDSALYFCASSVSGVRTDTQYFGPGTRLTVL.

This chain connects TRBV9 to TRBJ2-1; a possible D gene is TRBD2 (6 bases). Trimming cost V 4 bases and J 3 bases, with 11 bases left between them. Germline V lookup: CDR1 SGDLS, CDR2 YYNGEE. This CDR3 has 14 amino acids. CDR3 region: CASSWGERYNEQFF. As DNA, the CDR3 is TGTGCCAGCAGCTGGGGGGAACGCTACAATGAGCAGTTCTTC.

Written as DNA, the CDR3 is TGCGCCAGCAGCTTGGAGGGTGGGACAGGGGGATCACCCCTCCACTTT. Amino acid sequence: CASSLEGGTGGSPLHF. V gene TRBV5-1 combines with J gene TRBJ1-6; 11 nucleotides match TRBD1. This CDR3 region has 16 residues. J was trimmed by 10 bases and V by 0 bases; bases with no gene match: 6. CDR1 SGHRS and CDR2 YFSETQ come from the germline V gene.

This clone was observed a handful of times. V and J are TRBV10-3 and TRBJ1-5; TRBD1 is a possible D gene (6 bases). V was shortened by 6 bases and J by 4 bases, with 7 bases between the two germline ends. The germline V gene encodes CDR1 ENHRY and CDR2 SYGVKD. The CDR3 spans 12 residues. In nucleotides, the CDR3 is TGTGCCATCAGCCAGGGGAATCAGCCCCAGCATTTT. Protein product: CAISQGNQPQHF.

The chain joins TRBV30 to TRBJ1-4, with unresolved D. CDR1 and CDR2 from the germline V gene are GTSNPN and SVGIG (reference sequence). This CDR3 comprises 14 residues. Between the trimmed V and J ends, which lost 7 bases and 7 bases, there was a span of 19 bases. For the CDR3, the DNA is TGTGCCTACCACGAGGGAGGTTGGGGTGAAAAACTGTTTTTT. The encoded protein is CAYHEGGWGEKLFF. The whole variable domain, remainder taken from reference TRBV30 and TRBJ1-4, is SQTIHQWPATLVQPVGSPLSLECTVEGTSNPNLYWYRQAAGRGLQLLFYSVGIGQISSEVPQNLSASRPQDRQFILSSKKLLLSDSGFYLCAYHEGGWGEKLFFGSGTQLSVL.

This chain connects TRBV4-1 to TRBJ2-3; possibly TRBD1 for D (5 bases). With 4 bases removed from V and 0 bases from J, the gap between germline ends came to 14 bases. CDR3 length: 16 amino acids. Per germline, CDR1 MGHRA and CDR2 YSYEKL. The CDR3 DNA reads TGCGCCAGCAGCCCCTATCCCGACAGAAGCACAGATACGCAGTATTTT. Its protein product is CASSPYPDRSTDTQYF.

This sequence joins TRBV5-6 and TRBJ1-6; TRBD1 might be the D (5 bases). V lost 2 bases to trimming and J lost 7 bases, with 16 bases between them. The CDR3 sequence is 16 residues long. Germline lookup yields CDR1 SGHDT and CDR2 YYEEEE. DNA of the CDR3: TGTGCCAGCAGCTTTCGTCGGGGGTTTCAGAATTCACCCCTCCACTTT. The encoded protein is CASSFRRGFQNSPLHF.

The sample holds a few counts of this clone. The chain joins TRBV5-4 to TRBJ1-1; D call uncertain. The V gene's germline CDR1 is SGHNT and CDR2 YYREEE (reference sequence). The ends were cut back, 2 bases at V and 5 bases at J, with 10 bases in the middle. This CDR3 has 13 amino acids. This CDR3 is CASSFVGTTEAFF. The CDR3, as DNA: TGTGCCAGCAGCTTCGTGGGCACTACTGAAGCTTTCTTT. Full variable domain (outside the CDR3, taken from reference TRBV5-4 and TRBJ1-1): ETGVTQSPTHLIKTRGQQVTLRCSSQSGHNTVSWYQQALGQGPQFIFQYYREEENGRGNFPPRFSGLQFPNYSSELNVNALELDDSALYLCASSFVGTTEAFFGQGTRLTVV.

This clone appeared a few times. The chain uses TRBV25-1 and TRBJ1-2; 7 bases align to TRBD1. CDR1 is MGHDK and CDR2 is SYGVNS in the germline V gene. The length of the CDR3 is 14 residues. Germline trimming cut 2 bases from V and 4 bases from J; bases unmatched to any gene: 4. The CDR3 sequence: CASSERQGSYGYTF. CDR3 nucleotides: TGTGCCAGCAGTGAAAGACAGGGAAGCTATGGCTACACCTTC.

This clone has more than one count but fewer than ten. The chain couples TRBV5-1 to TRBJ1-1; no clear D. Germline CDR1 reads SGHRS; CDR2 reads YFSETQ. Trimming shortened V by 2 bases and J by 4 bases, and 9 bases separated the two germline ends. The CDR3 runs 13 residues. The CDR3 bases are TGCGCCAGCAGCTTACTACAAGGCACTGAAGCTTTCTTT. It specifies CASSLLQGTEAFF.